Following are 21 T cell receptor beta chains from one sample sequenced in a study of graft-versus-host responses after intestinal transplantation (dated by TCRdb to the early 2020s). Taken with the paper, the label for time point translates to: cells obtained before transplantation from donor or recipient. The library was made by the immunoSEQ multiplex PCR assay. The source is immuneACCESS, and TCRdb retained only in-frame sequences with V and J called. Part of the clones is not carried over; for the studies checked, unresolved V genes explain less than half of this, and the remainder is unexplained. Within this sample are around 90,000 clones, with roughly 89% of them counted one time only. The top ten clones comprise roughly 0.3% of the sample. Their target antigens are unknown. The starting material was unstimulated CD4+ T cells sorted from spleen or lymph node cells, obtained before intestinal transplant. All receptors come from a human donor who received an intestinal transplant.

The chain combines TRBV30 with TRBJ2-7; 10 bases align to TRBD1. The ends lost 4 bases at V and 4 bases at J; junction bases unmatched: 10. CDR1 is GTSNPN, CDR2 SVGIG, per germline (reference sequence). The CDR3 covers 15 residues. CDR3 region: CAWNKDRGLGYEQYF. CDR3 DNA sequence: TGTGCCTGGAACAAAGACAGGGGGCTAGGATACGAGCAGTACTTC. The full variable domain, with the rest looked up from reference TRBV30 and TRBJ2-7, is SQTIHQWPATLVQPVGSPLSLECTVEGTSNPNLYWYRQAAGRGLQLLFYSVGIGQISSEVPQNLSASRPQDRQFILSSKKLLLSDSGFYLCAWNKDRGLGYEQYFGPGTRLTVT.

The chain carries TRBV2 and TRBJ2-3, with D tentatively TRBD2 (6 bases). Germline CDR1 and CDR2: SNHLY and FYNNEI. The CDR3 sequence is 12 residues long. Trimming took 0 bases from V and 9 from J, leaving 7 bases between them. CDR3 in DNA: TGTGCCAGCAGTGAAGCAGGAGGGACGCAGTATTTT. Its protein is CASSEAGGTQYF.

The chain is built from TRBV5-1 and TRBJ2-5, with 7 nucleotides matching TRBD1. Germline CDR1 reads SGHRS; CDR2 reads YFSETQ. The CDR3 contains 15 residues. Trimming cost V 4 bases and J 2 bases; bases outside gene matches: 8. CDR3 nucleotide sequence: TGCGCCAGCAGCAGCGAACCGGGACAGCAAGAGACCCAGTACTTC. Protein product: CASSSEPGQQETQYF. Variable domain in full (rest from reference TRBV5-1 and TRBJ2-5): KAGVTQTPRYLIKTRGQQVTLSCSPISGHRSVSWYQQTPGQGLQFLFEYFSETQRNKGNFPGRFSGRQFSNSRSEMNVSTLELGDSALYLCASSSEPGQQETQYFGPGTRLLVL.

Concerning this clone itself: At one end, the junction sequence differs from germline, possibly due to a read error. The chain combines TRBV28 with TRBJ2-3; 13 nucleotides align to TRBD2. The germline CDR1 and CDR2 sequences are MDHEN and SYDVKM. The CDR3 is 15 amino acids. CDR3 residues: CASSPAGTSGTVVRF. CDR3 nucleotide sequence: TGTGCCAGCAGTCCAGCAGGGACTAGCGGGACCGTAGTTCGTTTT.

V usage is TRBV5-6 and J usage is TRBJ2-6; tentatively, D is TRBD1 (5 bases). Germline lookup yields CDR1 SGHDT and CDR2 YYEEEE. CDR3 length: 17 residues. V lost 2 bases and J lost 6, with 18 bases in between. The CDR3 bases are TGTGCCAGCAGCTTATCTGTCTCCAGGGCTGCGGCCAACGTCCTGACTTTC. Residues: CASSLSVSRAAANVLTF.

The CDR3 nucleotides are TGTGCCAGCTCACCGCCAGGAGGGGACGAGACCCAGTACTTC. Amino acids: CASSPPGGDETQYF. V usage is TRBV18 and J usage is TRBJ2-5, with D perhaps matching TRBD2 (6 bases). V lost 3 bases and J 5 bases, leaving 13 bases between the germline ends. This CDR3 has 14 residues. Germline V gene sequence: CDR1 KGHSH, CDR2 LQKENI.

J is TRBJ2-2 and V is TRBV27; 8 nucleotides match TRBD2. CDR3 length equals 17 residues. Trimming took 7 bases from V and 2 from J; bases not matched to a gene: 12. Germline loops: CDR1 MNHEY, CDR2 SMNVEV (reference sequence). Here the CDR3 DNA reads TGTGCCAGCACACCGGGTAGCGGGAAAAGAAACACCGGGGAGCTGTTTTTT. This sequence encodes CASTPGSGKRNTGELFF.

This clone was seen a few times. The chain carries TRBV7-9 and TRBJ2-5; 8 nucleotides align to TRBD1. J gave up 4 bases and V 5 bases, and 3 bases lay outside the gene matches. The germline V gene has CDR1 SEHNR and CDR2 FQNEAQ (reference sequence). The CDR3 runs 13 residues. CDR3 bases: TGTGCCAGCAGCCTGGACAGGGCAGAGACCCAGTACTTC. This gives the protein CASSLDRAETQYF.

The gene calls are TRBV29-1 and TRBJ2-4; D remains unclear. V gave up 4 bases and J gave up 0 bases, with 10 bases separating them. This CDR3 comprises 14 residues. Germline V gives CDR1 SQVTM, CDR2 ANQGSEA. CDR3 loop: CSVVGVLAKNIQYF. The CDR3 coding sequence is TGCAGCGTTGTTGGCGTTTTAGCCAAAAACATTCAGTACTTC.

The chain employs TRBV5-1 and TRBJ2-1, with 7 bases aligning to TRBD2. This CDR3 region has 14 residues. In germline, CDR1 is SGHRS, CDR2 YFSETQ. V was clipped by 2 bases and J by 7 bases; unmatched bases: 6. Here the CDR3 reads CASSLRTSINEQFF. CDR3 nucleotides: TGCGCCAGCAGCTTACGGACTAGTATAAATGAGCAGTTCTTC.

This chain uses TRBV20-1 with TRBJ1-1; D might be TRBD1 (5 bases). V lost 3 bases, J lost 8 bases, and 10 bases lay in between. The germline V gene encodes CDR1 DFQATT and CDR2 SNEGSKA (reference sequence). The CDR3 extends over 11 amino acids. The CDR3 DNA is TGCAGTGCTAGTGAGGGACGAGAAGCTTTCTTT. Encoded protein: CSASEGREAFF.

The rearrangement joins TRBV19 to TRBJ2-2; D call uncertain. The germline V gene has CDR1 LNHDA and CDR2 SQIVND (reference sequence). CDR3 size: 15 residues. With 5 bases removed from V and 1 base from J, the gap between germline ends came to 11 bases. The CDR3 sequence: CASSSQGLNTGELFF. The CDR3 nucleotides read TGTGCCAGTAGTTCGCAAGGGTTGAACACCGGGGAGCTGTTTTTT.

The V and J genes are TRBV6-6 and TRBJ2-1; 8 bases agree with TRBD2. The germline CDR1 and CDR2 sequences are MNHNY and SVGAGI (reference sequence). V lost 0 bases to trimming and J lost 6 bases; unmatched junction nucleotides: 1. The CDR3 is made up of 14 amino acids. The CDR3 DNA reads as TGTGCCAGCAGTTACTCGGGGACTAGCAATGAGCAGTTCTTC. The encoded protein is CASSYSGTSNEQFF.

The rearrangement joins TRBV18 to TRBJ2-7, with 8 bases matching TRBD1. V shed 2 bases, J shed 5 bases, and the junction held 8 bases outside the gene matches. The CDR3 length is 15 residues. Germline V gives CDR1 KGHSH, CDR2 LQKENI. The CDR3 nucleotides read TGTGCCAGCTCACCATACAGGGGGGTTTTAGACGAGCAGTACTTC. Translating it yields CASSPYRGVLDEQYF.

The rearrangement joins TRBV18 to TRBJ1-2; D is perhaps TRBD1 (6 bases). Per the germline V gene, CDR1 is KGHSH and CDR2 is LQKENI. Trimming cost V 1 base and J 0 bases, with 15 bases left between them. The CDR3 runs to 17 residues. The CDR3 region is CASSPQKQGRANYGYTF. For the CDR3, the DNA is TGTGCCAGCTCACCACAAAAACAGGGTAGAGCTAACTATGGCTACACCTTC. Full variable domain (rest looked up from reference TRBV18 and TRBJ1-2): NAGVMQNPRHLVRRRGQEARLRCSPMKGHSHVYWYRQLPEEGLKFMVYLQKENIIDESGMPKERFSAEFPKEGPSILRIQQVVRGDSAAYFCASSPQKQGRANYGYTFGSGTRLTVV.

The rearrangement uses TRBV7-9 and TRBJ2-5; 7 nucleotides match TRBD2. Germline-derived CDR1 and CDR2 are SEHNR and FQNEAQ (reference sequence). CDR3 size: 14 residues. V gave up 3 bases and J gave up 4 bases; unmatched junction bases: 5. The CDR3 DNA is TGTGCCAGCAGCTTCAAGGGAGGGCTAGAGACCCAGTACTTC. Translated, it gives CASSFKGGLETQYF.

In its sample, this clone was seen a few times. This chain links TRBV7-9 with TRBJ2-5; no definite D call. Trimming stripped 3 bases from V and 4 bases from J, with 6 bases between. Germline-derived CDR1 and CDR2 are SEHNR and FQNEAQ (reference sequence). CDR3 length: 12 residues. The chain's CDR3 is CASSLARETQYF. Written as DNA, the CDR3 is TGTGCCAGCAGCTTGGCCAGAGAGACCCAGTACTTC.

The rearrangement links TRBV29-1 to TRBJ1-2; no firm D call. The CDR3 is made up of 12 amino acids. V lost 4 bases and J lost 3, with 9 bases in between. The germline V gene encodes CDR1 SQVTM and CDR2 ANQGSEA. CDR3 sequence reads: CSVVGRDYGYTF. The CDR3 bases are TGCAGCGTTGTGGGTCGAGACTATGGCTACACCTTC. Drawing the rest from reference TRBV29-1 and TRBJ1-2, the complete variable domain is SAVISQKPSRDICQRGTSLTIQCQVDSQVTMMFWYRQQPGQSLTLIATANQGSEATYESGFVIDKFPISRPNLTFSTLTVSNMSPEDSSIYLCSVVGRDYGYTFGSGTRLTVV.

The chain carries TRBV7-9 and TRBJ1-1; D is perhaps TRBD1 (5 bases). Germline CDR1 is SEHNR and CDR2 is FQNEAQ (reference sequence). Trimming took 8 bases from V and 7 from J, leaving 14 bases between them. The CDR3 has 12 amino acids. CDR3 sequence reads: CASGRDVGEAFF. DNA of the CDR3: TGTGCCAGCGGCCGGGACGTAGGTGAAGCTTTCTTT.

The chain uses TRBV9 and TRBJ1-6, with D unresolved. CDR3 length: 12 amino acids. V lost 7 bases to trimming and J lost 6 bases, with 8 bases between them. Germline V gives CDR1 SGDLS, CDR2 YYNGEE. The CDR3 DNA sequence: TGTGCCAGCGGGAAGGCTAATTCACCCCTCCACTTT. The encoded protein is CASGKANSPLHF.

This chain connects TRBV7-9 to TRBJ2-2; the D gene is possibly TRBD1 (6 bases). Germline V CDR1 and CDR2: SEHNR, FQNEAQ (reference sequence). V was shortened by 1 base and J by 1 base, with 10 bases between the two germline ends. This CDR3 has 16 amino acids. The CDR3 DNA reads TGTGCCAGCAGCTTAGAGGGGGAGTGGAACACCGGGGAGCTGTTTTTT. This translates into CASSLEGEWNTGELFF.